This TCR beta chain was obtained from a study of cytomegalovirus exposure and HLA in healthy donors. Findings of the study overall: Subsequent analysis revealed that first-cohort TCR clusters tended to co-occur in the 120 or so validation repertoires. Testing in vitro showed a few CMV-associated chains specific for CMV antigens. Reported performance of the classifier showed diagnosis of cytomegalovirus status with high specificity and sensitivity.

Libraries were prepared by immunoSEQ multiplex PCR; TCRdb keeps only in-frame clonotypes and omits some of them. The sample has about 260,000 clones; about nine tenths are singletons. Turning to this clone: What it recognizes is unknown.

The donors were members of the validation cohort, which comprised 120 subjects and was separate from the first cohort of some 680 subjects. The length of the CDR3 is 15 residues. Germline V lookup: CDR1 MDHEN, CDR2 SYDVKM. V was pared by 6 bases and J by 4 bases, with 5 bases of the junction left unmatched. The chain employs TRBV28 and TRBJ2-2; 10 bases fit TRBD2. The source of this sequence is a woman between 25 and 40 years old in good health and CMV-seronegative. Sequencing input: PBMCs. The CDR3 protein is CASSSSGSGTGELFF. The DNA for the CDR3 is TGTGCCAGCAGCTCTAGCGGGAGCGGCACCGGGGAGCTGTTTTTT.